Each of the 32 T cell receptor beta chains below was sequenced from the same sample in a study of tumor-infiltrating lymphocytes in primary liver carcinoma. They got blood RNA out of unsorted whole blood and also pulled out germline DNA. A constant-region primer primed TCR beta cDNA synthesis from roughly 510 ng of total RNA. Library construction for TCR beta comprised three nested multiplex PCR rounds performed with slightly modified ARM-PCR. Both of the initial two PCR rounds ran for about 9 cycles and employed TRBV1-TRBV30 forward primers alongside a C-beta reverse primer. Each CDR3 protein is one row after TCRdb ran MiXCR on the multiplex PCR reads. The data contain approximately 330,000 distinct CDR3 sequences, approximately 65% of them seen just once; the ten biggest clones take up about 6.5%. Specimen: peripheral blood. These receptors were collected from a man aged 40-49 years with primary liver carcinoma and hepatitis B virus infection.

The chain combines TRBV2 with TRBJ2-2; D is possibly TRBD1 or TRBD2 (5 bases each). CDR1 is SNHLY, CDR2 FYNNEI, per germline. Trimming took 3 bases from V and 4 from J, leaving 15 bases between them. The CDR3 sequence is 16 residues long. CDR3 amino acids: CASSEVPGRGTGELFF. The CDR3 coding sequence is TGTGCCAGCAGTGAGGTCCCGGGGCGCGGCACCGGGGAGCTGTTTTTT. Looking up the rest from reference TRBV2 and TRBJ2-2 gives the full variable domain: EPEVTQTPSHQVTQMGQEVILRCVPISNHLYFYWYRQILGQKVEFLVSFYNNEISEKSEIFDDQFSVERPDGSNFTLKIRSTKLEDSAMYFCASSEVPGRGTGELFFGEGSRLTVL.

By sample fraction, this clonotype is medium-sized (0.01 to 0.1%). This chain uses TRBV11-2 with TRBJ2-5, with TRBD1 as a possible D gene (6 bases). Germline CDR1 and CDR2: SGHAT and FQNNGV. CDR3 length: 15 amino acids. V shed 1 base and J shed 3 bases, with 12 bases lying between them. DNA of the CDR3: TGTGCCAGCAGCTTAGCCACGGGACAAGAAGAGACCCAGTACTTC. Encoded protein: CASSLATGQEETQYF.

Comment on this clonotype: The junction departs from germline at one end; a sequencing error may be responsible. The gene calls are TRBV11-2 and TRBJ2-7; 8 bases are shared with TRBD2. Germline-derived CDR1 and CDR2 are SGHAT and FQNNGV. This CDR3 is built from 15 residues. The CDR3 spells CASSLDWREAYEQCF. Written as DNA, the CDR3 is TGTGCCAGCAGCTTGGATTGGCGGGAGGCCTACGAGCAGTGCTTC. The whole variable domain, remainder taken from reference TRBV11-2 and TRBJ2-7, is EAGVAQSPRYKIIEKRQSVAFWCNPISGHATLYWYQQILGQGPKLLIQFQNNGVVDDSQLPKDRFSAERLKGVDSTLKIQPAKLEDSAVYLCASSLDWREAYEQCFGPGTRLTVT.

V usage is TRBV30 and J usage is TRBJ2-7; the match to TRBD1 covers 9 bases. With 1 base clipped from V and 6 bases from J, the junction kept 4 bases outside the gene matches. The CDR3 is 13 residues long. Germline V lookup: CDR1 GTSNPN, CDR2 SVGIG (reference sequence). The DNA for the CDR3 is TGTGCCTGGAGTGAGGACAGGGGAAGCGAGCAGTACTTC. Protein: CAWSEDRGSEQYF.

This chain connects TRBV28 to TRBJ1-2; unclear D gene. The CDR3 covers 13 residues. Trimming stripped 3 bases from V and 6 bases from J, with 11 bases between. CDR1 and CDR2 from the germline V gene are MDHEN and SYDVKM. CDR3 nucleotide sequence: TGTGCCAGCAGTTTCGCCCACTTGGATGGCTACACCTTC. Its protein product is CASSFAHLDGYTF.

For this clonotype: The conserved phenylalanine or tryptophan normally closing the CDR3 is absent here, so this likely arose from a read error. The DNA is left out, because the CDR3 cannot be placed on it with certainty; the CDR3 is given as TCRdb lists it. The chain uses TRBV11-2 and TRBJ2-1; TRBD2 was called by the table and not checked on the DNA. From its first to its last residue, the CDR3 has 15 amino acids. Per the germline V gene, CDR1 is SGHAT and CDR2 is FQNNGV. The CDR3 loop reads CAGSSGLAAYNEQLL.

This clonotype appeared once. One base away lies a much larger clone, so this may be a sequencing read error. The rearrangement links TRBV10-2 to TRBJ2-7; D tentatively reads TRBD1 or TRBD2 (5 bases each). The ends were cut back, 2 bases at V and 6 bases at J, with 14 bases in the middle. Germline V gene data show CDR1 as WSHSY and CDR2 as SAAADI. The length of the CDR3 is 14 residues. The CDR3 region is CASSEIGTCGEQYF. The CDR3 nucleotides read TGCGCCAGCAGTGAGATAGGGACCTGCGGCGAGCAGTACTTC.

The rearrangement uses TRBV6-6 and TRBJ2-5; 7 bases agree with TRBD1. Germline assignment: CDR1 MNHNY and CDR2 SVGAGI (reference sequence). The V segment lost 5 bases and the J segment 2 bases; nucleotides outside the gene matches: 8. This CDR3 is built from 15 residues. In DNA, the CDR3 is TGTGCCAGCAGTAAACAGGGGATCCCTCAAGAGACCCAGTACTTC. Translation gives CASSKQGIPQETQYF.

Regarding this clonotype: At one end the junction does not follow the germline gene, possibly because of a read error. This chain links TRBV11-3 with TRBJ2-1; D might be TRBD2 (6 bases). The germline V gene encodes CDR1 SGHNT and CDR2 YENEEA. The CDR3 sequence is 12 residues long. The CDR3 sequence: CAISFDTGAQFF. The CDR3 DNA follows: TGTGCCATCAGCTTCGATACGGGAGCTCAGTTCTTC.

This clonotype appeared a few times. The genes are TRBV30 and TRBJ1-5; D may be TRBD1 (6 bases). V gave up 5 bases and J gave up 7 bases, with 15 bases separating them. Germline-derived CDR1 and CDR2 are GTSNPN and SVGIG (reference sequence). This CDR3 region has 13 residues. CDR3 DNA: TGTGCCTGGGGAGCGGGGGGGCAGCAGCCCCAGCATTTT. Encoded protein: CAWGAGGQQPQHF. The entire variable domain, with the rest obtained from reference TRBV30 and TRBJ1-5, is as follows: SQTIHQWPATLVQPVGSPLSLECTVEGTSNPNLYWYRQAAGRGLQLLFYSVGIGQISSEVPQNLSASRPQDRQFILSSKKLLLSDSGFYLCAWGAGGQQPQHFGDGTRLSIL.

CDR3 residues: CASSQLPGAAVGETQYF. CDR3 DNA: TGCGCCAGCAGCCAGCTTCCCGGCGCAGCGGTGGGAGAGACCCAGTACTTC. This chain uses TRBV4-1 with TRBJ2-5; a weak D match, TRBD2 (5 bases). Germline V gives CDR1 MGHRA, CDR2 YSYEKL. Trimming pared 3 bases from V and 4 bases from J, leaving 21 bases between. The CDR3 totals 17 residues.

Notes on this clonotype: This may come from a read error, since a much larger clone is one base off. The genes are TRBV6-1 and TRBJ2-5; no reliable D call. The CDR3 sequence is 14 residues long. Germline-derived CDR1 and CDR2 are MNHNS and SASEGT. In DNA, the CDR3 is TGTGCCAGGAGTGAAGCCCCCACATACAAGACCCAGTACTTC. It is translated as CARSEAPTYKTQYF.

This clonotype was seen ten or more times. This rearrangement joins TRBV6-1 to TRBJ2-7, with D perhaps matching TRBD2 (5 bases). CDR1 and CDR2 from the germline V gene are MNHNS and SASEGT. Trimming removed 6 bases at V and 3 bases at J, with 12 bases between. The CDR3 runs 13 residues. CDR3 nucleotide sequence: TGTGCCAGCAGCCGACCGGGATACTACGAGCAGTACTTC. Translating gives CASSRPGYYEQYF.

CDR3 amino acids: CASSGSGSRFF. The CDR3 coding sequence is TGTGCCAGCTCGGGGAGCGGGTCTCGGTTCTTC. The chain has TRBV6-2 or TRBV6-3 and TRBJ2-1, with a tentative D call TRBD2 (6 bases). CDR3 length equals 11 residues. Trimming removed 8 bases at V and 15 bases at J, with 17 bases between. CDR1 MNHEY and CDR2 SVGEGT come from the germline V gene.

This clonotype has at least ten counts. The chain has TRBV11-2 and TRBJ2-5; no clear D. Germline CDR1 and CDR2: SGHAT and FQNNGV. V lost 0 bases and J lost 4, with 9 bases in between. The CDR3 contains 14 residues. The CDR3 is CASSLDSVGETQYF. In DNA, the CDR3 is TGTGCCAGCAGCTTAGATTCGGTGGGAGAGACCCAGTACTTC.

Note on this clonotype: A much larger clone differs by one base, so this may be a read error. The CDR3 DNA sequence: TGTGCCAGCAGTTACGTCGAGTCCAATCAGCGCCAGCATTTT. Translation gives CASSYVESNQRQHF. The rearrangement links TRBV6-2 or TRBV6-3 to TRBJ1-5, with D unresolved. Per the germline V gene, CDR1 is MNHEY and CDR2 is SVGEGT. This CDR3 has 14 amino acids.

This clonotype has ten or more counts. This sequence joins TRBV30 and TRBJ2-5; 9 bases are a match to TRBD2. The CDR3 loop spans 12 amino acids. With V trimmed by 3 bases and J by 7 bases, 3 bases remained unmatched. Germline lookup yields CDR1 GTSNPN and CDR2 SVGIG (reference sequence). This CDR3 is CAWRAGGATQYF. CDR3 bases: TGTGCCTGGAGGGCGGGAGGGGCGACCCAGTACTTC.

The table lists this clonotype with many counts. The chain has TRBV4-3 and TRBJ1-4; D is undetermined. CDR1 and CDR2 (germline): LGHNA, YSLEER. There are 15 residues in the CDR3. Trimming took 0 bases from V and 4 from J, leaving 9 bases between them. The CDR3 DNA reads as TGCGCCAGCAGCCAAGAGGCGGGGTATAATGAAAAACTGTTTTTT. Translation: CASSQEAGYNEKLFF.

As for this clonotype: One end of the junction varies from germline; a read error may be responsible. The rearrangement links TRBV11-2 to TRBJ2-7, with 7 bases that match TRBD1. Germline assignment: CDR1 SGHAT and CDR2 FQNNGV. This CDR3 has 13 residues. CDR3 coding DNA: TGTGCCAGCAGCTTAGGAGGGGGCTACGGGCAACACTTC. It is translated as CASSLGGGYGQHF.

Notes on this clonotype: Likely a read error: the CDR3 ends without its conserved phenylalanine or tryptophan. V and J are TRBV5-6 and TRBJ2-1; no definite D call. Germline CDR1 reads SGHDT; CDR2 reads YYEEEE. The CDR3 extends over 11 amino acids. V dropped 0 bases and J dropped 9 bases, with 4 bases sitting between them. This CDR3 reads CASSLGFEQFL. DNA of the CDR3: TGTGCCAGCAGCTTGGGATTTGAGCAGTTCCTC.

Concerning this clonotype itself: One junction end disagrees with the germline gene, perhaps due to a read error. J is TRBJ2-7 and V is TRBV11-2, with 10 bases that match TRBD2. The CDR3 sequence is 17 residues long. Germline V gene data show CDR1 as SGHAT and CDR2 as FQNNGV. The CDR3 reads CASSQPGLAGVFHEKYF. The CDR3 bases are TGTGCTAGCAGCCAACCGGGTCTAGCGGGAGTGTTCCACGAGAAGTACTTC.

Many counts were recorded for this clonotype. The chain has TRBV4-3 and TRBJ2-5; 15 bases match TRBD2. Unmatched junction bases numbered 2, after V lost 1 base and J lost 5 bases. Germline CDR1 reads LGHNA; CDR2 reads YSLEER. This CDR3 has 16 amino acids. The CDR3 DNA sequence: TGCGCCAGCAGCCAAGGCGGGACTAGCGGGGGGGAGACCCAGTACTTC. Encoded protein: CASSQGGTSGGETQYF.

As for this clonotype: A much more abundant neighbour one base away suggests this may be a read error. This chain links TRBV6-5 with TRBJ2-5, with TRBD1 matching over 7 bases. From germline, CDR1 is MNHEY and CDR2 SVGAGI. The junction had 6 bases not matched to a gene; V was cut back by 0 bases and J by 5 bases. The CDR3 covers 15 residues. Here the CDR3 DNA reads TGTGCCAGCAGTTACTCGACAGGGAAGGGGGAGACCCAGTACTTC. Protein product: CASSYSTGKGETQYF.

As for this clonotype: A much more abundant neighbour one base away suggests this may be a read error. This likely comes from a read error, as the CDR3 has no conserved phenylalanine or tryptophan at its end. The V call is TRBV4-2, the J call TRBJ2-2; 9 bases match TRBD1. V gave up 1 base and J gave up 4 bases; unmatched junction bases: 4. Germline values: CDR1 LGHNA, CDR2 YNFKEQ. The CDR3 is 16 amino acids. The CDR3 DNA reads as TGTGCCAGCAGCCAAGTGGGACAGGGCCGCACCGGGGAGCTGTTTCTT. Translated, it gives CASSQVGQGRTGELFL.

The V gene is TRBV5-4, the J gene TRBJ1-2; D is unclear. Deletions cut 0 bases from V and 5 bases from J, with 8 bases between. Germline V gives CDR1 SGHNT, CDR2 YYREEE (reference sequence). This CDR3 is 13 amino acids long. As DNA, the CDR3 is TGTGCCAGCAGCTTGGCGACAATATATGGCTACACCTTC. Its translation: CASSLATIYGYTF. The full variable domain, with the rest looked up from reference TRBV5-4 and TRBJ1-2, is ETGVTQSPTHLIKTRGQQVTLRCSSQSGHNTVSWYQQALGQGPQFIFQYYREEENGRGNFPPRFSGLQFPNYSSELNVNALELDDSALYLCASSLATIYGYTFGSGTRLTVV.

About this clonotype: At one of its ends the junction is not consistent with the germline gene, which may arise from a read error. The V and J genes are TRBV6-6 and TRBJ2-7, with D unresolved. CDR1 is MNHNY, CDR2 SVGAGI, per germline (reference sequence). The CDR3 totals 17 residues. The CDR3, as DNA: TGTGCCATCAGTTACTCGAATCGACTTTCCCGTATCCACGAGCAGTACTTC. This gives the protein CAISYSNRLSRIHEQYF.

The V and J genes are TRBV9 and TRBJ2-1; maybe TRBD1 (6 bases). Trimming pared 0 bases from V and 2 bases from J, leaving 12 bases between. This CDR3 spans 16 amino acids. CDR1 is SGDLS and CDR2 is YYNGEE in the germline V gene. The CDR3 reads CASSVGRQGTYNEQFF. CDR3 DNA sequence: TGTGCCAGCAGCGTAGGTCGGCAGGGGACCTACAATGAGCAGTTCTTC.

Regarding this clonotype: A much larger clone is a single base away; this may be a read error. The chain is built from TRBV5-6 and TRBJ1-1; 10 bases agree with TRBD1. The V segment lost 3 bases and the J segment 4 bases; nucleotides outside the gene matches: 3. CDR1 SGHDT and CDR2 YYEEEE come from the germline V gene. The CDR3 runs 14 residues. CDR3 coding DNA: TGTGCCAGCAGCTGTGACAGGGGGCTCACTGAAGCTTTCTTT. This translates into CASSCDRGLTEAFF.

To note about this clonotype: A much bigger clone sits one base away, suggesting this may be a read error. The chain has TRBV4-2 and TRBJ2-3, with 11 positions matching TRBD2. Germline V CDR1 and CDR2: LGHNA, YNFKEQ. The CDR3 covers 16 residues. CDR3 sequence reads: CASSQDVLAGADTHYF. CDR3 nucleotide sequence: TGTGCCAGCAGCCAAGATGTACTAGCGGGAGCAGATACGCATTATTTT.

With regard to this clonotype: At one boundary the junction diverges from the germline segment, which might be a read error. The chain employs TRBV13 and TRBJ1-1; D is possibly TRBD1 (5 bases). CDR1 and CDR2 from the germline V gene are PRHDT and FYEKMQ (reference sequence). This CDR3 spans 19 amino acids. The CDR3 here is CAISLYPQPCTGLNTEAFF. The CDR3 nucleotides are TGTGCCATCAGCTTATACCCCCAACCCTGTACAGGCCTGAACACTGAAGCTTTCTTT.

Notes on this clonotype: Given a much more abundant clone one base away, this may be a read error. Because it lacks the conserved phenylalanine or tryptophan at the end, this CDR3 is likely a read error. The rearrangement joins TRBV29-1 to TRBJ2-4; D may match TRBD1 or TRBD2 (5 bases each). V lost 8 bases, J lost 1 base, and 15 bases lay in between. The CDR3 extends over 14 amino acids. CDR1 is SQVTM and CDR2 is ANQGSEA in the germline V gene. Written as DNA, the CDR3 is TGCAGCTCTGGGGATGGGACGGCCAAAAACATTCAGTACTTA. Its protein product is CSSGDGTAKNIQYL.

V is TRBV5-1 and J is TRBJ2-3, with D unclear. The germline gives CDR1 SGHRS, CDR2 YFSETQ. This CDR3 region has 14 residues. Trimming removed 6 bases from V and 4 bases from J, with 15 bases in between. In nucleotides, the CDR3 is TGCGCCAGCAAAGGCGCCGTAGCCCCAGATACGCAGTATTTT. Protein: CASKGAVAPDTQYF.